The rows below give T cell receptor beta chains drawn from one sample of a study of regulatory T cells in long-lasting Graves disease. TCRdb re-called the multiplex PCR reads through MiXCR, storing one row per CDR3 protein. The table lists approximately 480,000 distinct CDR3 sequences, roughly 17% of them singletons. The same sample was also used in a study of T cells in Graves' hyperthyroidism and ophthalmopathy.

The sequencing here drew on peripheral blood mononuclear cells (PBMCs), taken at new diagnosis, from a patient treated with antithyroid drugs. The source is a man aged 35 to 55 with Graves disease. The CDR3 runs from the conserved cysteine through the conserved F or W. A D gene is named only where the DNA matches it firmly. Some rows have no size entry. The others give once, few or many, or a class for an expanded clone.

v_gene,d_gene,len,abundance,j_gene,CDR3aa,CDR3nt
TRBV12-3/TRBV12-4,-,15,few,TRBJ2-1,CASSFLRGVGNEQFF,TGTGCCAGCAGTTTTCTAAGGGGAGTGGGGAATGAGCAGTTCTTC
TRBV7-2,-,13,few,TRBJ2-1,CASSLKAHNEQFF,TGTGCCAGCAGCTTGAAGGCCCATAATGAGCAGTTCTTC
TRBV5-1,TRBD2,15,-,TRBJ2-2,CASSGTSGRAGELFF,TGCGCCAGCAGCGGGACTAGCGGGAGAGCGGGGGAGCTGTTTTTT
TRBV7-8,-,14,few,TRBJ2-5,CASSLRAQLETQYF,TGTGCCAGCAGCTTAAGGGCACAGTTAGAGACCCAGTACTTC
TRBV5-4,-,15,-,TRBJ2-2,CASSVGLLNTGELFF,TGTGCCAGCAGCGTAGGACTTTTGAACACCGGGGAGCTGTTTTTT
TRBV5-1,-,15,many,TRBJ2-2,CASSLGSAEKRELFF,TGCGCCAGCAGCTTGGGATCTGCCGAGAAGAGGGAGCTGTTTTTT
TRBV27,-,12,many,TRBJ2-1,CASSPQLGEQFF,TGTGCCAGCAGTCCCCAGTTGGGTGAGCAGTTCTTC
TRBV9,-,15,few,TRBJ2-1,CASSVYRDLGNEQFF,TGTGCCAGCAGCGTGTACAGGGATTTAGGGAATGAGCAGTTCTTC
TRBV20-1,-,16,few,TRBJ2-7,CSARDYGRGTSYEQYF,TGCAGTGCTAGAGATTACGGGCGGGGAACTTCCTACGAGCAGTACTTC
TRBV7-3,TRBD2,16,-,TRBJ2-1,CASSLLGGNVYNEQFF,TGTGCCAGCAGCTTATTGGGGGGGAACGTGTACAATGAGCAGTTCTTC
TRBV20-1,TRBD2,15,many,TRBJ2-5,CSASIPSGVQETQYF,TGCAGTGCCTCCATCCCCAGCGGGGTACAAGAGACCCAGTACTTC
TRBV28,TRBD2,15,-,TRBJ2-7,CASSWGTSGDYEQYF,TGTGCCAGCAGTTGGGGGACTAGCGGGGATTACGAGCAGTACTTC
TRBV20-1,-,13,many,TRBJ2-3,CSARETGTDTQYF,TGCAGTGCTAGAGAAACGGGCACAGATACGCAGTATTTT
TRBV11-2,-,14,once,TRBJ2-1,CASSSGTPEDEQFF,TGTGCCAGCAGCTCCGGGACTCCCGAGGATGAGCAGTTCTTC
TRBV4-2,TRBD1,16,-,TRBJ1-6,CASSQDPGQGNSPLHF,TGTGCCAGCAGCCAAGACCCGGGACAGGGAAATTCACCCCTCCACTTT
TRBV28,TRBD1,13,-,TRBJ2-5,CASSLGFQGAQYF,TGTGCCAGCAGTTTAGGATTTCAGGGGGCCCAGTACTTC
TRBV6-5,-,13,many,TRBJ2-2,CASSYQEGGELFF,TGTGCCAGCAGTTACCAGGAGGGCGGGGAGCTGTTTTTT
TRBV3-1,-,14,-,TRBJ2-7,CASSRLAPLGEQYF,TGTGCCAGCAGCCGGCTAGCTCCATTGGGCGAGCAGTACTTC
TRBV3-1,TRBD2,14,many,TRBJ2-3,CASSPSGRKDTQYF,TGTGCCAGCAGCCCCAGCGGGAGGAAAGATACGCAGTATTTT
TRBV6-2/TRBV6-3,-,17,-,TRBJ1-1,CASSYPPLLGENTEAFF,TGTGCCAGCAGTTACCCCCCCCTTTTGGGAGAGAACACTGAAGCTTTCTTT
TRBV18,TRBD2,15,-,TRBJ2-4,CASSPPGGAKNIQYF,TGTGCCAGCTCACCACCGGGAGGGGCCAAAAACATTCAGTACTTC
TRBV7-2,-,15,few,TRBJ2-1,CASSNGRYDADEQFF,TGTGCCAGCAGCAACGGGAGATACGATGCCGATGAGCAGTTCTTC
TRBV7-8,TRBD2,16,many,TRBJ2-3,CASSLLAGGTLATQYF,TGTGCCAGCAGCTTATTAGCGGGAGGGACTTTGGCTACGCAGTATTTT
TRBV18,-,13,few,TRBJ2-1,CASARTSTNEQFF,TGTGCCAGCGCTCGTACTTCCACCAATGAGCAGTTCTTC
TRBV6-1,-,13,-,TRBJ1-2,CASSEYSPGGYTF,TGTGCCAGCAGTGAATACTCACCCGGTGGCTACACCTTC
TRBV5-1,TRBD2,16,few,TRBJ2-1,CASSLVPSGSYNEQFF,TGCGCCAGCAGCTTGGTTCCGAGCGGGAGTTACAATGAGCAGTTCTTC
TRBV12-3/TRBV12-4,-,14,many,TRBJ2-7,CASSLSLGGYEQYF,TGTGCCAGCAGTTTAAGTCTGGGGGGCTACGAGCAGTACTTC
TRBV29-1,-,14,-,TRBJ2-5,CSVDGTGEEETQYF,TGCAGCGTTGATGGGACGGGGGAGGAGGAGACCCAGTACTTC
TRBV30,-,15,few,TRBJ1-1,CAWNRPGLTNTEAFF,TGTGCCTGGAACCGCCCGGGACTGACGAACACTGAAGCTTTCTTT
TRBV20-1,-,13,many,TRBJ2-1,CSAPGLRYNEQFF,TGCAGTGCCCCCGGGCTAAGGTACAATGAGCAGTTCTTC
TRBV3-1,TRBD2,15,-,TRBJ2-1,CASRPGLAASNEQFF,TGTGCCAGCAGGCCGGGACTAGCGGCTTCAAATGAGCAGTTCTTC
TRBV19,TRBD1,15,few,TRBJ2-2,CASSRDRGPTGELFF,TGTGCCAGTAGTAGGGACAGGGGCCCTACCGGGGAGCTGTTTTTT
TRBV9,-,15,-,TRBJ2-1,CASSTTDYYYNEQFF,TGTGCCAGCAGCACCACCGACTATTACTACAATGAGCAGTTCTTC
TRBV5-4,TRBD1,18,many,TRBJ1-2,CASSLGTRQGAANYGYTF,TGTGCCAGCAGCTTGGGGACCAGACAGGGGGCCGCTAACTATGGCTACACCTTC
TRBV7-2,TRBD1,16,many,TRBJ1-1,CASEEAAGQRNTEAFF,TGTGCCAGCGAGGAGGCGGCGGGACAGCGGAACACTGAAGCTTTCTTT
TRBV6-5,-,13,-,TRBJ2-7,CASSSGSESGQYF,TGTGCCAGCAGTTCGGGTTCCGAAAGTGGGCAGTACTTC
TRBV20-1,TRBD2,14,-,TRBJ2-7,CSAHRGGGVGEQYF,TGCAGTGCTCACCGTGGGGGGGGAGTGGGGGAGCAGTACTTC
TRBV5-1,TRBD2,17,few,TRBJ2-1,CVSSLTSGTSGRVPRFF,TGCGTCAGCAGCTTGACATCCGGGACTAGCGGGAGAGTCCCCCGGTTCTTC
TRBV6-5,-,14,many,TRBJ2-5,CASSYDSGWETQYF,TGTGCCAGCAGTTACGATTCAGGGTGGGAGACCCAGTACTTC
TRBV7-3,-,14,many,TRBJ2-7,CASSPGLDTYEQYF,TGTGCCAGCAGCCCTGGACTGGATACCTACGAGCAGTACTTC
TRBV27,-,14,many,TRBJ1-2,CASRWTAGGDGYTF,TGTGCCAGCAGGTGGACGGCCGGCGGGGATGGCTACACCTTC